A single TCR beta chain is shown here with its context. No antigen is known for it. The data originate from a study of T cells after yellow fever vaccination. Study outcomes and limitations: It was a weaker secondary response, yet one that peaked faster, at day 5 versus 15.

TCRdb passed the 5' RACE reads through MiXCR, listing each CDR3 protein once. The profile shows around 500,000 distinct CDR3 sequences, 21% of them singletons. This CDR3 has 19 residues. The germline V gene has CDR1 SGHAT and CDR2 FQNNGV. The V end was cut by 2 bases, the J end by 4 bases, with 21 bases between. The TCR originated in a man in his late teens or twenties who received the YFV17D yellow fever vaccine. The source material was PBMCs, sampled 21 days after the first yellow fever vaccination. This chain connects TRBV11-2 to TRBJ2-6, with D perhaps assigned TRBD1 or TRBD2 (5 bases each). The CDR3 reads CASSLIRRARASGANVLTF. The CDR3 nucleotides are TGTGCCAGCAGCTTAATAAGGCGGGCCAGGGCGTCGGGGGCCAACGTCCTGACTTTC.